The clone carrying this T cell receptor (beta chain) has at least ten counts. What it binds is not known. The data are from a study of human T cells and chemical hapten exposure. Overall study: Diphenylcyclopropenone was administered weekly to the scalp of patients throughout the approximately 23-week study.

Specified time point: patch test 2, 6 weeks after DPC sensitization. As to treatment: therapeutic diphenylcyclopropenone sensitization with weekly scalp DPC. Patch tests were applied only after blood draws. Alopecia patients, 18 to 70 years old and DPC-suitable, served as donors. Findings of the study overall: DPC sensitization produced no change in TCRs with frequency above 1 in 1000.

The CDR3 totals 14 residues. J lost 3 bases, V lost 10 bases, and 8 bases had no gene match. TCRdb independently ran MiXCR on the RACE reads; one entry per CDR3 protein. The sample contains 350,000 to 400,000 distinct CDR3 sequences, over 6% of which appear only once. V and J are TRBV12-3 or TRBV12-4 and TRBJ1-1, with 10 nucleotides matching TRBD1. Specimen: whole blood, collected in connection with sensitization to the hapten diphenylcyclopropenone (DPC). This TCR was sampled from a woman aged 18-35 years with alopecia areata. Some clones in this sample may be carry-over from other donors' samples. The CDR3: CAIRQGALDTEAFF. The CDR3 bases are TGTGCCATCAGACAGGGGGCCTTGGACACTGAAGCTTTCTTT.